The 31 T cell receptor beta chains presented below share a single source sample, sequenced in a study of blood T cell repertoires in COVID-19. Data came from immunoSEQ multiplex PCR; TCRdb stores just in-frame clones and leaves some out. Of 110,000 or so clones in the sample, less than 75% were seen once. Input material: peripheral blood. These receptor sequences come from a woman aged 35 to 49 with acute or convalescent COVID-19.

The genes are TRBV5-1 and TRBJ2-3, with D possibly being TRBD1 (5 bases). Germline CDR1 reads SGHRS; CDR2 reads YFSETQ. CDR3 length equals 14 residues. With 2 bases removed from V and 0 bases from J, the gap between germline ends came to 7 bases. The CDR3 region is CASSLQASTDTQYF. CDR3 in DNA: TGCGCCAGCAGCTTACAGGCTAGCACAGATACGCAGTATTTT. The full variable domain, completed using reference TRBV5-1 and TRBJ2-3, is KAGVTQTPRYLIKTRGQQVTLSCSPISGHRSVSWYQQTPGQGLQFLFEYFSETQRNKGNFPGRFSGRQFSNSRSEMNVSTLELGDSALYLCASSLQASTDTQYFGPGTRLTVL.

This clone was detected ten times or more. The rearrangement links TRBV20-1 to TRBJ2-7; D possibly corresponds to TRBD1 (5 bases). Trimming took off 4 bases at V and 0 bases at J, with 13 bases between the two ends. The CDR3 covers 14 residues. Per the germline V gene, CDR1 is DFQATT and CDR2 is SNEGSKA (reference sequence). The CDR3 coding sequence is TGCAGTGCTACTGACAGTTCCAGCTCCTACGAGCAGTACTTC. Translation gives CSATDSSSSYEQYF.

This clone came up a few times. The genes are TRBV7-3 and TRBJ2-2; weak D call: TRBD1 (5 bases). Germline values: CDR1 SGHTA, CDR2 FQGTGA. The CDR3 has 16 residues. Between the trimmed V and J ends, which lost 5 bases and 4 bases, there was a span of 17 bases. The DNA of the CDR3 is TGTGCCAGCAGCCCCCAGGAACAGGTTGGCACCGGGGAGCTGTTTTTT. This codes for CASSPQEQVGTGELFF.

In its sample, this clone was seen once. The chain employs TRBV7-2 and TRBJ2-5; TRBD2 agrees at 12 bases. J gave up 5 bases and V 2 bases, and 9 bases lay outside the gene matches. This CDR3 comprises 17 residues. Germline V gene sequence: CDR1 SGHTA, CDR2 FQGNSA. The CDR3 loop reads CASSLSPLAGGQETQYF. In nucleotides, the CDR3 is TGTGCCAGCAGCTTATCCCCCCTAGCGGGGGGGCAGGAGACCCAGTACTTC.

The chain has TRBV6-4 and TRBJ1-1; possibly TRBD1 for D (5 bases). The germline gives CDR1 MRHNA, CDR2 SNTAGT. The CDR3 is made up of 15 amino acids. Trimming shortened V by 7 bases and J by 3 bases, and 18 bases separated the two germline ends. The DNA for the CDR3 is TGTGCCAGCACCCCACCGGGCAGGGCGGACACTGAAGCTTTCTTT. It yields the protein CASTPPGRADTEAFF.

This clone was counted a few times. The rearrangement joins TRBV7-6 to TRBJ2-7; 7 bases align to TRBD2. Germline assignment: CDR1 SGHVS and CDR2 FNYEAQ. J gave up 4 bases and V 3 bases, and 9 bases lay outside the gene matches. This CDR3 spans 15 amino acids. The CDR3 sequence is CASSLGGDSKYEQYF. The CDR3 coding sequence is TGTGCCAGCAGCTTGGGGGGGGATTCGAAATACGAGCAGTACTTC.

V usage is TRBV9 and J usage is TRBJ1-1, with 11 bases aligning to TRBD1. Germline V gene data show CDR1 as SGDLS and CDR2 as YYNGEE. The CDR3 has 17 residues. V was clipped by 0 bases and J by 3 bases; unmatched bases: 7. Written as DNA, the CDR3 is TGTGCCAGCAGCGTAGCAGGACAGGGGGCGCGGGACACTGAAGCTTTCTTT. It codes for CASSVAGQGARDTEAFF.

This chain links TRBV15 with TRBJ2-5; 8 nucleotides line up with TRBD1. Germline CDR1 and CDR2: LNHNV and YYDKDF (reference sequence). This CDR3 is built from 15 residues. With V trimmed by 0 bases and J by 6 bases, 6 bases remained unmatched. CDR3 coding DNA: TGTGCCACCAGCAGAGATGTGGGACAGGAAAAGACCCAGTACTTC. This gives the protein CATSRDVGQEKTQYF.

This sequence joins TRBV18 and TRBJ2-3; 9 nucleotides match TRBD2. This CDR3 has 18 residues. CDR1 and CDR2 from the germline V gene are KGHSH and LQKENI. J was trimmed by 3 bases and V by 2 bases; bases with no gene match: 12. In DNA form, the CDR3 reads TGTGCCAGCTCACCAACCTCCCTGGGTAGCGGGGGAACAGATACGCAGTATTTT. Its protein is CASSPTSLGSGGTDTQYF.

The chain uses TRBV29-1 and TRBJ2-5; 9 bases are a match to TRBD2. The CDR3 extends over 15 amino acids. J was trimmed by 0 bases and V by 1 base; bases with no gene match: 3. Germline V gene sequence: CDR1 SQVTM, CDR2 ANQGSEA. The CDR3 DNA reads TGCAGCGTTGAAGTCGGGACTAGCCACCAAGAGACCCAGTACTTC. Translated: CSVEVGTSHQETQYF. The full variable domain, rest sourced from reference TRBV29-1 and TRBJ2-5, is SAVISQKPSRDICQRGTSLTIQCQVDSQVTMMFWYRQQPGQSLTLIATANQGSEATYESGFVIDKFPISRPNLTFSTLTVSNMSPEDSSIYLCSVEVGTSHQETQYFGPGTRLLVL.

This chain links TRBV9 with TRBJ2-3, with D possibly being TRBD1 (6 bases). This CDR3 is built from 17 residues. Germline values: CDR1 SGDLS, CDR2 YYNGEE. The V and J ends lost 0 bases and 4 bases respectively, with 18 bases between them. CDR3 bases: TGTGCCAGCAGCGTAGAAATGGTGGGGGCAGCCTCAGATACGCAGTATTTT. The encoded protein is CASSVEMVGAASDTQYF.

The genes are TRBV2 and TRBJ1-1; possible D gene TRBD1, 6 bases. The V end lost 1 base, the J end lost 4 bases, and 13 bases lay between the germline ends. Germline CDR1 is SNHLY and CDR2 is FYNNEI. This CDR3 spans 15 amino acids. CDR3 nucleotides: TGTGCCAGCAGTGAAGGGGTGGGGGCAGGCACTGAAGCTTTCTTT. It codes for CASSEGVGAGTEAFF.

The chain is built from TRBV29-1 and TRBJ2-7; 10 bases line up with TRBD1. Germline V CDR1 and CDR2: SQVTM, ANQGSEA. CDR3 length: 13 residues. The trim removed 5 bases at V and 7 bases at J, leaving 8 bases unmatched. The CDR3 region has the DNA TGCAGCGTTACCGGGACAGGGGTGAGGGAGCAGTACTTC. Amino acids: CSVTGTGVREQYF.

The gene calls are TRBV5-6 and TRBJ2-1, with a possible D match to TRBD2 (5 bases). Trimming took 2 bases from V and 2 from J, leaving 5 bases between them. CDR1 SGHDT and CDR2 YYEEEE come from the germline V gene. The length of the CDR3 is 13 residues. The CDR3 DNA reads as TGTGCCAGCAGCTTCGGGGCCTACAATGAGCAGTTCTTC. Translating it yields CASSFGAYNEQFF.

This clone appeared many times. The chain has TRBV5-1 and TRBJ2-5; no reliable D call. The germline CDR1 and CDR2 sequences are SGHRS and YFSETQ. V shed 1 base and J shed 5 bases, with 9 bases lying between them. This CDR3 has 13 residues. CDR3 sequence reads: CASSLFGWETQYF. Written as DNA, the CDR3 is TGCGCCAGCAGCTTGTTCGGGTGGGAGACCCAGTACTTC.

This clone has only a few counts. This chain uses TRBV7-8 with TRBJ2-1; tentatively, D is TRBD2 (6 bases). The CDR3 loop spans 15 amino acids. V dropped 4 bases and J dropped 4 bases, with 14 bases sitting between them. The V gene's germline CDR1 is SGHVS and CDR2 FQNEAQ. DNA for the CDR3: TGTGCCAGCAGCTCCCGTGGGGGGACTTACAATGAGCAGTTCTTC. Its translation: CASSSRGGTYNEQFF.

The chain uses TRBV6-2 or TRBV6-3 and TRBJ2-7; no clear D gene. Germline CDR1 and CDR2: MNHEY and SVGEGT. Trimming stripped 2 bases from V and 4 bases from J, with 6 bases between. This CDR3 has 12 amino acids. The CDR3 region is CASSYVSYEQYF. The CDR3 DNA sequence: TGTGCCAGCAGTTACGTCTCTTACGAGCAGTACTTC.

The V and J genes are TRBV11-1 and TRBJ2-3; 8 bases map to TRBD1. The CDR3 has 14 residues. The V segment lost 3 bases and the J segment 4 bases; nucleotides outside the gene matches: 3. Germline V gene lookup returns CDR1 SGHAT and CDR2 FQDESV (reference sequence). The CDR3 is CASSFAGGPDTQYF. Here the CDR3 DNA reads TGTGCCAGCAGCTTTGCAGGGGGCCCAGATACGCAGTATTTT. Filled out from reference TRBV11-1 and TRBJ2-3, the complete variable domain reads EAEVAQSPRYKITEKSQAVAFWCDPISGHATLYWYRQILGQGPELLVQFQDESVVDDSQLPKDRFSAERLKGVDSTLKIQPAELGDSAMYLCASSFAGGPDTQYFGPGTRLTVL.

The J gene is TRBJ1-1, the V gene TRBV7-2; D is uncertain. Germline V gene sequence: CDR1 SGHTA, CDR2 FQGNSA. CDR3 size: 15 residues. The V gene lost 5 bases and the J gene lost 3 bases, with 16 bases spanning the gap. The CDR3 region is CASSRWRVADTEAFF. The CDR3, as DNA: TGTGCCAGCAGCCGCTGGAGGGTGGCGGACACTGAAGCTTTCTTT.

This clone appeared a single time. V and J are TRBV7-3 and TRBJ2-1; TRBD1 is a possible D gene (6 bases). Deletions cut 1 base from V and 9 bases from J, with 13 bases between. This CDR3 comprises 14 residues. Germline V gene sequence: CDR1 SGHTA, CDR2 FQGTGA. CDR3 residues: CASSLNPGVGEQFF. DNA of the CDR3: TGTGCCAGCAGCTTAAACCCAGGGGTCGGTGAGCAGTTCTTC.

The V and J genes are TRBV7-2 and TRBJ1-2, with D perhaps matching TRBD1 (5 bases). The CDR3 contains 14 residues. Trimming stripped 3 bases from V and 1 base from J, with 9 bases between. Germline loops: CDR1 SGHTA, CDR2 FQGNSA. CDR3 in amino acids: CASSFRGLNYGYTF. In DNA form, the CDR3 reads TGTGCCAGCAGCTTTAGGGGTCTTAACTATGGCTACACCTTC. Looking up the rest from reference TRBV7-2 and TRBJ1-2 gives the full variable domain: GAGVSQSPSNKVTEKGKDVELRCDPISGHTALYWYRQSLGQGLEFLIYFQGNSAPDKSGLPSDRFSAERTGGSVSTLTIQRTQQEDSAVYLCASSFRGLNYGYTFGSGTRLTVV.

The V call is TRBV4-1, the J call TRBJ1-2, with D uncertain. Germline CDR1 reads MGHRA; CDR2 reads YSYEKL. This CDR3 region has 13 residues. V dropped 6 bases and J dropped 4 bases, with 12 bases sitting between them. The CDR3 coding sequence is TGCGCCAGCAGTCAAAGCTCGTTCTATGGCTACACCTTC. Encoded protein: CASSQSSFYGYTF.

Here the CDR3 DNA reads TGTGCCAGTAGTAAAGTCGACAGGAACACTGAAGCTTTCTTT. Its translation is CASSKVDRNTEAFF. This rearrangement joins TRBV19 to TRBJ1-1, with D perhaps TRBD1 (5 bases). Looked up from germline, CDR1 is LNHDA and CDR2 is SQIVND (reference sequence). V lost 4 bases and J lost 1, with 10 bases in between. The CDR3 extends over 14 amino acids. Supplemented by reference TRBV19 and TRBJ1-1, the full variable domain reads DGGITQSPKYLFRKEGQNVTLSCEQNLNHDAMYWYRQDPGQGLRLIYYSQIVNDFQKGDIAEGYSVSREKKESFPLTVTSAQKNPTAFYLCASSKVDRNTEAFFGQGTRLTVV.

CDR3 nucleotide sequence: TGCGCCAGCAGCGCGACCTCCGGGACTGGTATACGAGAGCAGTACTTC. Translated, it gives CASSATSGTGIREQYF. The genes are TRBV5-1 and TRBJ2-7; the D gene is possibly TRBD2 (6 bases). In germline, CDR1 is SGHRS, CDR2 YFSETQ. The CDR3 length is 16 residues. Trimming stripped 4 bases from V and 7 bases from J, with 24 bases between.

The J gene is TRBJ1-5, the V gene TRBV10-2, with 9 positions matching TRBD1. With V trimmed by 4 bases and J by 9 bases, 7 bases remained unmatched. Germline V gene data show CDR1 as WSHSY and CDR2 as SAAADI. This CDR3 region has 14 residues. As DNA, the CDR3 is TGCGCCAGCAGTGTGGGACAGGGCTTTAGGCCCCAGCATTTT. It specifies CASSVGQGFRPQHF.

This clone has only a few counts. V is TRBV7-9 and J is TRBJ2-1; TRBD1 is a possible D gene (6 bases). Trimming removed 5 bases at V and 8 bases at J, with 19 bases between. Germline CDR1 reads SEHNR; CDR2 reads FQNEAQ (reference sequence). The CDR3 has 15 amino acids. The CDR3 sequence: CASSPAPRGSDEQFF. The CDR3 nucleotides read TGTGCCAGCAGCCCAGCCCCGAGGGGGTCCGATGAGCAGTTCTTC.

The DNA for the CDR3 is TGTGCCAGCAGCATCCCCAGGGGGCCTGAGACCCAGTACTTC. As protein: CASSIPRGPETQYF. This chain links TRBV5-5 with TRBJ2-5; 8 positions match TRBD1. The length of the CDR3 is 14 residues. Trimming removed 4 bases from V and 5 bases from J; junction bases left unmatched: 7. Germline V gene data show CDR1 as SGHKS and CDR2 as YYEKEE (reference sequence).

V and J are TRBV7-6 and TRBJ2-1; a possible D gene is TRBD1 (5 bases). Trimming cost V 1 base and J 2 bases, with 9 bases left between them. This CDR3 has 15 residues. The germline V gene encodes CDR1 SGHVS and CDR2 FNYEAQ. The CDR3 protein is CASSLGDSPYNEQFF. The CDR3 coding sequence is TGTGCCAGCAGCTTAGGCGACAGCCCCTACAATGAGCAGTTCTTC. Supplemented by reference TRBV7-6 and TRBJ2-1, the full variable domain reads GAGVSQSPRYKVTKRGQDVALRCDPISGHVSLYWYRQALGQGPEFLTYFNYEAQQDKSGLPNDRFSAERPEGSISTLTIQRTEQRDSAMYRCASSLGDSPYNEQFFGPGTRLTVL.

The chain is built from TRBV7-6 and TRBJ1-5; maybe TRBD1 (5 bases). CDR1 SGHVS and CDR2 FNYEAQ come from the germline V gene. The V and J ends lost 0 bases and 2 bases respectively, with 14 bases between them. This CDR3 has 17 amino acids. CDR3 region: CASSLAGGEGRNQPQHF. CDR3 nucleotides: TGTGCCAGCAGCTTAGCGGGAGGGGAGGGTCGCAATCAGCCCCAGCATTTT.

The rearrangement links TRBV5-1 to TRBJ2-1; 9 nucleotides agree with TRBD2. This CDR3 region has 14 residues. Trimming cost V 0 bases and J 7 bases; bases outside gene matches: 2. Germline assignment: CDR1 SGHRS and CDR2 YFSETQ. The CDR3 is CASSLGLAGNEQFF. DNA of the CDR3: TGCGCCAGCAGCTTGGGGCTAGCGGGGAATGAGCAGTTCTTC.

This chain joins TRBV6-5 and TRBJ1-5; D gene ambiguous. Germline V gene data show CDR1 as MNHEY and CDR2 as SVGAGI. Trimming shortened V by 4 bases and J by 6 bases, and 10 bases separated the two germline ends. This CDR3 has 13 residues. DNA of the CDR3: TGTGCCAGCAGTTCCTTCGCGGGTCAGCCCCAGCATTTT. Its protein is CASSSFAGQPQHF.